The clone carrying this T cell receptor (beta chain) was detected only a few times. The antigen is not known. Germline values: CDR1 SGHAT, CDR2 FQNNGV. V gave up 3 bases and J gave up 0 bases, with 13 bases separating them. This CDR3 is 16 amino acids long. The authors extracted RNA and reverse transcribed it into cDNA as the sequencing template. Profiled with immunoSEQ multiplex PCR; TCRdb holds only in-frame clones, not every one. The profile shows around 210,000 clones, 64% of them singletons. This sample stems from a study of CD8+ T cells in alopecia areata. Regarding the study as a whole: Baseline CD8+ expansion's link to response remains uncertain, as there was one nonresponder.

Treatment defined: oral pan-JAK inhibitor, 5-10 mg twice daily. This chain connects TRBV11-2 to TRBJ2-3; D is undetermined. The sample here was CD4+ T cells sorted from blood, taken at week 4, from a patient treated with tofacitinib. The sequence came from a human donor with alopecia areata. DNA for the CDR3: TGTGCCAGCAGCTTTTTTGGGCCAGGAAGCACAGATACGCAGTATTTT. It is translated as CASSFFGPGSTDTQYF.